This T cell receptor beta chain was sequenced in a study of T cells in Graves' hyperthyroidism and ophthalmopathy. Notes on the study in general: The model made its ophthalmopathy prediction, and onset followed a median around 6.9 months later. Blood also carried most thyroid clonotypes expanded above 0.001.

Duration under 3 months, a NOSPECS grade of at least 4, and a Clinical Activity Score of at least 3 characterized the ophthalmopathy patients. In making diagnoses, clinical symptoms, serum thyroxine and TRAb, thyroid ultrasound and orbital computed tomography were all used. There were TCR beta CDR3 regions amplified from RNA transcripts. Researchers ran a first-round RT-PCR on the TCR CDR3 using the HTBI primer set. TCRdb itself ran the multiplex PCR reads through MiXCR, one entry per CDR3 protein. The table records about 520,000 distinct CDR3 sequences, approximately 25% of them present only once. This clonotype was seen ten or more times. The antigen remains unidentified. The sequencing sample was made of blood. This TCR was recovered from a woman in her 30s with Graves' ophthalmopathy.

CDR3 coding DNA: TGCAGTGCCGGGCCCTTAGGGACCCAGTACTTC. Amino acid sequence: CSAGPLGTQYF. The rearrangement uses TRBV20-1 and TRBJ2-5; no clear D. This CDR3 has 11 amino acids. Trimming removed 6 bases at V and 7 bases at J, with 12 bases between. CDR1 is DFQATT and CDR2 is SNEGSKA in the germline V gene (reference sequence).